Here is one TCR beta chain with its context. The data derive from a study of OX40 agonist ivuxolimab in advanced cancers. Produced via immunoSEQ multiplex PCR; TCRdb's table is partial and in-frame only. Here the sample spans approximately 25,000 clones, approximately 90% being singletons. Per the germline V gene, CDR1 is PRHDT and CDR2 is FYEKMQ (reference sequence). The CDR3 loop spans 16 amino acids. Sequences were derived from CD4+ or CD8+ T cells sorted from blood, sampled in a trial of the OX40 agonist ivuxolimab. J is TRBJ2-5 and V is TRBV13, with 12 bases matching TRBD1. The J call is in doubt because the DNA end fits TRBJ2-7 better. The receptor's source is an adult with an advanced solid tumor such as melanoma, head and neck, liver or kidney cancer. As DNA, the CDR3 is TGTGCCAGCAGCTCCCTTTCGGGACAGGGGGCCAGCGAGCAGTACTTC. Translated, it gives CASSSLSGQGASEQYF.